The 19 T cell receptor beta chains below come from one sample, sequenced in a study of cytomegalovirus exposure and HLA in healthy donors (TCRdb year 2017). The library was generated by the immunoSEQ multiplex PCR assay. TCRdb obtained this table from immuneACCESS and retained in-frame rearrangements with V and J assigned. These tables miss some clones; where compared with another copy, unresolved V genes account for less than half of the shortfall, and the remainder is unexplained. In all, the sample holds approximately 53,000 clones, and roughly 92% of those were seen once. More than 1.4% of the sample is in the top ten clones. The sample consisted of PBMCs. The receptor set was obtained from a man aged 18 to 29 in good health and CMV-seronegative.

V gene TRBV11-3 combines with J gene TRBJ2-1; D is unclear. Germline CDR1 reads SGHNT; CDR2 reads YENEEA. This CDR3 has 14 residues. Trimming pared 3 bases from V and 0 bases from J, leaving 6 bases between. CDR3 in amino acids: CASSLADSYNEQFF. The CDR3 nucleotides read TGTGCCAGCAGCTTGGCGGACTCCTACAATGAGCAGTTCTTC.

The chain employs TRBV5-1 and TRBJ1-2; D is uncertain. The ends were cut back, 4 bases at V and 8 bases at J, with 12 bases in the middle. From germline, CDR1 is SGHRS and CDR2 YFSETQ. The CDR3 has 12 amino acids. CDR3 bases: TGCGCCAGCAGCGCGGAGACTGGGGGCTACACCTTC. Amino acid sequence: CASSAETGGYTF.

V gene TRBV23-1 combines with J gene TRBJ1-5; unclear D gene. TRBV23-1 is classed as an ORF, of uncertain function. This CDR3 has 16 amino acids. The ends were cut back, 0 bases at V and 2 bases at J, with 11 bases in the middle. The CDR3 spells CASSQSGVSGNQPQHF. CDR3 sequence (DNA): TGCGCCAGCAGTCAATCCGGGGTTTCGGGCAATCAGCCCCAGCATTTT.

The rearrangement joins TRBV7-9 to TRBJ2-1, with TRBD2 identical over 15 bases. This CDR3 spans 17 amino acids. V lost 1 base to trimming and J lost 7 bases; unmatched junction nucleotides: 5. The germline V gene encodes CDR1 SEHNR and CDR2 FQNEAQ (reference sequence). The chain's CDR3 is CASSLESGTSGRNEQFF. In DNA form, the CDR3 reads TGTGCCAGCAGCTTAGAGTCCGGGACTAGCGGGAGGAATGAGCAGTTCTTC.

V and J are TRBV10-1 and TRBJ2-5, with D uncertain. The germline CDR1 and CDR2 sequences are WNHNN and SYGVQD (reference sequence). The V end lost 3 bases, the J end lost 7 bases, and 6 bases lay between the germline ends. The CDR3 runs to 11 residues. CDR3 in DNA: TGCGCCAGCAGTGATGCCGGGACCCAGTACTTC. Residues: CASSDAGTQYF.

J is TRBJ2-7 and V is TRBV27, with D unclear. Between the trimmed V and J ends, which lost 5 bases and 0 bases, there was a span of 8 bases. The germline V gene has CDR1 MNHEY and CDR2 SMNVEV (reference sequence). The CDR3 spans 13 residues. The CDR3: CASSSLNSYEQYF. CDR3 nucleotides: TGTGCCAGCAGTAGCCTTAACTCCTACGAGCAGTACTTC.

The rearrangement joins TRBV6-6 to TRBJ2-5; 7 nucleotides align to TRBD1. CDR1 and CDR2 from the germline V gene are MNHNY and SVGAGI (reference sequence). V gave up 0 bases and J gave up 1 base; unmatched junction bases: 2. The CDR3 has 15 residues. CDR3 protein: CASSYSGDSQETQYF. For the CDR3, the DNA is TGTGCCAGCAGTTACTCCGGGGACAGCCAAGAGACCCAGTACTTC.

The gene calls are TRBV6-6 and TRBJ2-7, with D unresolved. V was trimmed by 6 bases and J by 7 bases, leaving 7 bases between them. There are 10 residues in the CDR3. Germline V CDR1 and CDR2: MNHNY, SVGAGI (reference sequence). CDR3 protein: CASRNSEQYF. CDR3 DNA: TGTGCCAGCAGGAACTCTGAGCAGTACTTC.

The chain is built from TRBV4-3 and TRBJ2-7; 10 positions match TRBD2. This CDR3 comprises 17 residues. The V and J ends lost 0 bases and 0 bases, in that order; junction bases with no gene match: 5. Germline V gene lookup returns CDR1 LGHNA and CDR2 YSLEER. CDR3: CASSQESPSGSSYEQYF. The CDR3 DNA reads TGCGCCAGCAGCCAAGAATCCCCTAGCGGGAGCTCCTACGAGCAGTACTTC.

V is TRBV18 and J is TRBJ2-5, with TRBD2 identical over 8 bases. CDR1 is KGHSH, CDR2 LQKENI, per germline. V lost 2 bases and J lost 3; bases outside the gene matches: 5. The CDR3 totals 15 residues. CDR3 in DNA: TGTGCCAGCTCACCAAGCGGGGGCCAGGAAGAGACCCAGTACTTC. Its translation: CASSPSGGQEETQYF. The variable domain in full, with the rest retrieved from reference TRBV18 and TRBJ2-5, is NAGVMQNPRHLVRRRGQEARLRCSPMKGHSHVYWYRQLPEEGLKFMVYLQKENIIDESGMPKERFSAEFPKEGPSILRIQQVVRGDSAAYFCASSPSGGQEETQYFGPGTRLLVL.

The count of this clone is one. In DNA, the CDR3 is TGTGCCATCAGTGTCAGGACTCGGGATGAGCAGTTCTTC. Protein: CAISVRTRDEQFF. V and J are TRBV10-3 and TRBJ2-1; D is perhaps TRBD2 (5 bases). This CDR3 comprises 13 residues. V lost 4 bases and J 8 bases, leaving 12 bases between the germline ends. Germline-derived CDR1 and CDR2 are ENHRY and SYGVKD.

The chain is built from TRBV15 and TRBJ2-1; TRBD2 matches at 10 bases. V gave up 5 bases and J gave up 8 bases; unmatched junction bases: 15. The CDR3 covers 17 residues. Germline values: CDR1 LNHNV, CDR2 YYDKDF (reference sequence). As DNA, the CDR3 is TGTGCCACCAGCTTAATAAGAGCGGGAGGGGGTGGCGATGAGCAGTTCTTC. Amino acid sequence: CATSLIRAGGGGDEQFF. Full variable domain (missing parts from reference TRBV15 and TRBJ2-1): DAMVIQNPRYQVTQFGKPVTLSCSQTLNHNVMYWYQQKSSQAPKLLFHYYDKDFNNEADTPDNFQSRRPNTSFCFLDIRSPGLGDTAMYLCATSLIRAGGGGDEQFFGPGTRLTVL.

This clone came up once. The chain combines TRBV7-6 with TRBJ1-5; D unresolved. The length of the CDR3 is 15 residues. The V end lost 2 bases, the J end lost 7 bases, and 15 bases lay between the germline ends. Germline-derived CDR1 and CDR2 are SGHVS and FNYEAQ. The CDR3 DNA is TGTGCCAGCAGCTTAAGCGGCCGCGGAGAGCAGCCCCAGCATTTT. It codes for CASSLSGRGEQPQHF.

The rearrangement joins TRBV7-9 to TRBJ2-3, with TRBD2 identical over 8 bases. CDR1 is SEHNR, CDR2 FQNEAQ, per germline (reference sequence). The CDR3 sequence is 15 residues long. J was trimmed by 0 bases and V by 5 bases; bases with no gene match: 4. CDR3 in DNA: TGTGCCAGCAGCCTTCCTAGCGGGAGCACAGATACGCAGTATTTT. Protein sequence: CASSLPSGSTDTQYF.

The V and J genes are TRBV12-5 and TRBJ2-1; 9 bases line up with TRBD2. The length of the CDR3 is 17 residues. V was clipped by 1 base and J by 2 bases; unmatched bases: 6. Germline V gene lookup returns CDR1 LGHNT and CDR2 FRNRAP. CDR3 protein: CASGLGSGRPAYNEQFF. The DNA of the CDR3 is TGTGCTAGTGGTTTGGGGAGCGGGAGGCCCGCCTACAATGAGCAGTTCTTC.

The chain uses TRBV18 and TRBJ2-6, with 7 bases matching TRBD1. The trim removed 1 base at V and 4 bases at J, leaving 4 bases unmatched. The CDR3 spans 16 residues. Germline V lookup: CDR1 KGHSH, CDR2 LQKENI. The CDR3 nucleotides read TGTGCCAGCTCACCACTTACAGGGGACGGGGCCAACGTCCTGACTTTC. Residues: CASSPLTGDGANVLTF.

The chain links TRBV5-5 to TRBJ1-1; 8 bases fit TRBD1. The trim removed 7 bases at V and 7 bases at J, leaving 12 bases unmatched. Germline V lookup: CDR1 SGHKS, CDR2 YYEKEE (reference sequence). This CDR3 contains 14 residues. The CDR3 nucleotides are TGTGCCAGCGAAATACAGGGGGGGTTTGGTGAAGCTTTCTTT. Translation: CASEIQGGFGEAFF.

The chain links TRBV18 to TRBJ2-1; 7 bases fit TRBD2. Germline-derived CDR1 and CDR2 are KGHSH and LQKENI. With V trimmed by 2 bases and J by 6 bases, 10 bases remained unmatched. The CDR3 totals 16 residues. The CDR3 DNA reads as TGTGCCAGCTCACCAACGGGGCAGGGACTATCCAATGAGCAGTTCTTC. Translated, it gives CASSPTGQGLSNEQFF.

The V call is TRBV18, the J call TRBJ2-1; TRBD2 aligns across 9 bases. The CDR3 is 16 amino acids. V trimming: 0 bases; J trimming: 4 bases; junction bases outside the gene matches: 4. Per the germline V gene, CDR1 is KGHSH and CDR2 is LQKENI. The CDR3, as DNA: TGTGCCAGCTCACCACCCAGACTAGCGGTATACAATGAGCAGTTCTTC. It codes for CASSPPRLAVYNEQFF.